The rows below give T cell receptor beta chains drawn from one sample of a study of blood T cell repertoires in COVID-19. Some clones are missing from TCRdb's copy, which holds only in-frame ones; the method was immunoSEQ multiplex PCR. The data contain tens of thousands of clones, nearly 85% of them singletons. Sequencing was done on a sample of peripheral blood. The receptor source for this set is a woman aged 80 or over with acute or convalescent COVID-19. The CDR3 runs from the conserved cysteine through the conserved F or W. D genes are given only for firm matches. Where a row states a size, it is once, few, many or the class of an expanded clone; other rows omit it.

TGTGCCAGCACTGGGGGGGAGGCTCTAGATACGCAGTATTTT,CASTGGEALDTQYF,TRBJ2-3,TRBV7-2,TRBD2,-
TGTGCCAGCGAGGCAAGGGTCCGGGGTTTCACTGAAGCTTTCTTT,CASEARVRGFTEAFF,TRBJ1-1,TRBV11-2,-,-
TGTGCCAGCAGCTTAGCCCTAGCGGGAGTAACAGATACGCAGTATTTT,CASSLALAGVTDTQYF,TRBJ2-3,TRBV7-2,TRBD2,-
TGTGCCAGCAGTGATGGACTAGCGGGACCCTACGAGCAGTACTTC,CASSDGLAGPYEQYF,TRBJ2-7,TRBV6-1,TRBD2,-
TGTGCCAGCAGTACCCCCGGACAGGTCGAGACCCAGTACTTC,CASSTPGQVETQYF,TRBJ2-5,TRBV6-6,TRBD1,-
TGCGCCAGCAGTCTGCGAGGGCCGGGTGGGGAGCTGTTTTTT,CASSLRGPGGELFF,TRBJ2-2,TRBV4-3,-,few
TGTGCCAGCAGCTCCCTCCCTAGCGGTCGTGAGCAGTTCTTC,CASSSLPSGREQFF,TRBJ2-1,TRBV11-2,TRBD2,-
TGTGCCAGCTCACCACCAAGACAGGGTCTCGATTCACCCCTCCACTTT,CASSPPRQGLDSPLHF,TRBJ1-6,TRBV18,TRBD1,-
TGTGCTAGCAGCTCGGGGACAGGTCGAGAGACCCAGTACTTC,CASSSGTGRETQYF,TRBJ2-5,TRBV7-7,TRBD1,-
TGTGCCAGCAGCTTATACGAAGCTAGCGGGTTGGGGAAGTTCTTC,CASSLYEASGLGKFF,TRBJ2-1,TRBV7-2,TRBD2,once
TGCGCCAGCAGCTTGGCAGGGGACACCGGGGAGCTGTTTTTT,CASSLAGDTGELFF,TRBJ2-2,TRBV5-1,-,-
TGTGCCAGCTCATCCGGACAGGGAGACTTAGCCTACGAGCAGTACTTC,CASSSGQGDLAYEQYF,TRBJ2-7,TRBV18,TRBD1,-
TGTGCCAGCAGTTCCCCTGGACAGGGCTACGAGCAGTACTTC,CASSSPGQGYEQYF,TRBJ2-7,TRBV28,TRBD1,-
TGTGCCAGCAGACGGCAGGGGGCCGGAGTGGAGACCCAGTACTTC,CASRRQGAGVETQYF,TRBJ2-5,TRBV6-5,TRBD1,-
TGTGCCATCAGTGACTATCCCTCAGGGGGCGAGAATCAGCCCCAGCATTTT,CAISDYPSGGENQPQHF,TRBJ1-5,TRBV10-3,TRBD1,-
TGTGCCAGCTCACCCCGACAGGGGGCAACTAATGAAAAACTGTTTTTT,CASSPRQGATNEKLFF,TRBJ1-4,TRBV18,TRBD1,-
TGTGCCAGCTACGGGGGGAACACCGGGGAGCTGTTTTTT,CASYGGNTGELFF,TRBJ2-2,TRBV28,-,-
TGTGCCAGCTCACCAGCGGGAGAAACGTACCAAGAGACCCAGTACTTC,CASSPAGETYQETQYF,TRBJ2-5,TRBV18,TRBD2,-
TGTGCCAGCAGCTCCCTCGGGACTAGCGGAGAGACCCAGTACTTC,CASSSLGTSGETQYF,TRBJ2-5,TRBV11-2,TRBD2,-
TGTGCCAGCAGTCCCCTTATGAGCTCCTACGAGCAGTACTTC,CASSPLMSSYEQYF,TRBJ2-7,TRBV11-3,-,-
TGTGCCAGCAGCTTAGTTGGCGGTGGGTTCTCGAGTAATTCACCCCTCCACTTT,CASSLVGGGFSSNSPLHF,TRBJ1-6,TRBV7-9,-,-
TGTGCCAGCTCACCACCGGGTTCGCGGTTATCCTACGAGCAGTACTTC,CASSPPGSRLSYEQYF,TRBJ2-7,TRBV18,-,-
TGTGCCAGCTTAGCGGGAGGGCCACCAGATACGCAGTATTTT,CASLAGGPPDTQYF,TRBJ2-3,TRBV7-9,TRBD2,-
TGTGCCAGCAGCCTTGAGACAGGGGGGTGGACCGGGGAGCTGTTTTTT,CASSLETGGWTGELFF,TRBJ2-2,TRBV3-1/TRBV3-2,TRBD1,-
TGTGCCACCAGCAGAGATCGGGGTCAGCCCCAGCATTTT,CATSRDRGQPQHF,TRBJ1-5,TRBV15,-,-
TGTGCCACCAGTGGGGACAGGGACGAGACCCAGTACTTC,CATSGDRDETQYF,TRBJ2-5,TRBV24-1,TRBD1,-
TGTGCCAGCAGCTGGGACAGGGTTGCTTCTAGTGGCTACACCTTC,CASSWDRVASSGYTF,TRBJ1-2,TRBV5-4,TRBD1,-
TGTGCCAGCAGCAACTTCCATCGGTGCTACGAGCAGTACTTC,CASSNFHRCYEQYF,TRBJ2-7,TRBV21-1,-,-
TGCGCCAGCAGCTTGACAGGGGGGATTTACAATGAGCAGTTCTTC,CASSLTGGIYNEQFF,TRBJ2-1,TRBV5-1,TRBD1,-
TGTGCCAGCAGTTACAGGGGAAGGCAGTACTTC,CASSYRGRQYF,TRBJ2-7,TRBV12-3/TRBV12-4,TRBD1,once
TGTGCCAGCAGCTACGCAACAGGGCCCTACTACGAGCAGTACTTC,CASSYATGPYYEQYF,TRBJ2-7,TRBV11-2,-,-
TGTGCCAGCAGCGAGGAGGTGTTCTCTGGGGCCAACGTCCTGACTTTC,CASSEEVFSGANVLTF,TRBJ2-6,TRBV7-9,-,-
TGTGCCAGCTCACTCGCGCAGGGGGACAAATCACCCCTCCACTTT,CASSLAQGDKSPLHF,TRBJ1-6,TRBV18,TRBD1,-
TGTGCCAGCAGTGGGGAGGTCTCTGGAAACACCATATATTTT,CASSGEVSGNTIYF,TRBJ1-3,TRBV2,-,-
TGCGCCAGCAGTGATCACGGGGATCCTGAAGCTTTCTTT,CASSDHGDPEAFF,TRBJ1-1,TRBV10-2,-,-
TGTGCCAGCAGCGCCGGGAGGCAGGGGACTCGGCAGTACTTC,CASSAGRQGTRQYF,TRBJ2-7,TRBV11-3,-,-